These 27 T cell receptor beta chains share one sample of origin, sequenced in a study of blood T cell repertoires in COVID-19. The method was immunoSEQ multiplex PCR; TCRdb's version includes in-frame clones alone and lacks a portion of them. This sample has over 30,000 clones; about 88% occur once, and the top ten carry about 63%. The sample comprised peripheral blood. These receptors all come from an older man with acute or convalescent COVID-19.

The V gene is TRBV5-1, the J gene TRBJ2-1, with D possibly TRBD1 on 6 matching bases. The germline V gene encodes CDR1 SGHRS and CDR2 YFSETQ. V lost 0 bases to trimming and J lost 6 bases, with 13 bases between them. This CDR3 contains 15 residues. CDR3 sequence reads: CASSLGPGALNEQFF. CDR3 sequence (DNA): TGCGCCAGCAGCTTGGGGCCAGGGGCTCTCAATGAGCAGTTCTTC.

CDR3 sequence (DNA): TGTGCCAGCAGCTTGGCGTTCACCGGGGAGCTGTTTTTT. Translated: CASSLAFTGELFF. This sequence joins TRBV5-4 and TRBJ2-2, with unresolved D. Germline CDR1 and CDR2: SGHNT and YYREEE (reference sequence). The CDR3 has 13 residues. Deletions cut 0 bases from V and 4 bases from J, with 4 bases between.

This clone appeared a single time. This chain's CDR3 is CASRWGGVSYNSPLHF. The CDR3 coding sequence is TGTGCCAGTAGGTGGGGGGGTGTCTCCTATAATTCACCCCTCCACTTT. The chain joins TRBV19 to TRBJ1-6, with TRBD1 as a possible D gene (5 bases). The length of the CDR3 is 16 residues. The V gene's germline CDR1 is LNHDA and CDR2 SQIVND (reference sequence). Trimming pared 6 bases from V and 0 bases from J, leaving 12 bases between.

V and J are TRBV10-3 and TRBJ2-7, with a possible D match to TRBD2 (6 bases). The CDR3 has 12 residues. Germline-derived CDR1 and CDR2 are ENHRY and SYGVKD. V dropped 4 bases and J dropped 6 bases, with 10 bases sitting between them. The CDR3 here is CAISVREGEQYF. Written as DNA, the CDR3 is TGTGCCATCAGTGTGCGGGAAGGCGAGCAGTACTTC.

The sample holds one count of this clone. The chain joins TRBV4-3 to TRBJ1-1; D is undetermined. Trimming removed 1 base at V and 4 bases at J, with 10 bases between. CDR1 and CDR2 from the germline V gene are LGHNA and YSLEER. The CDR3 is 14 amino acids. The chain's CDR3 is CASSQAIRSTEAFF. The DNA of the CDR3 is TGCGCCAGCAGCCAAGCCATAAGGAGCACTGAAGCTTTCTTT.

The chain has TRBV30 and TRBJ2-5; 11 bases match TRBD2. The ends lost 0 bases at V and 5 bases at J; junction bases unmatched: 5. Per the germline V gene, CDR1 is GTSNPN and CDR2 is SVGIG (reference sequence). The CDR3 is made up of 15 amino acids. CDR3 DNA sequence: TGTGCCTGGAGTGTTAGCGGGAGGGAGTGGGAGACCCAGTACTTC. Protein: CAWSVSGREWETQYF.

V gene TRBV20-1 combines with J gene TRBJ1-2; tentative D call: TRBD1 (6 bases). Trimming stripped 3 bases from V and 3 bases from J, with 8 bases between. The CDR3 extends over 12 amino acids. Germline-derived CDR1 and CDR2 are DFQATT and SNEGSKA (reference sequence). CDR3 bases: TGCAGTGCTAGTAACAGGGACTATGGCTACACCTTC. It is translated as CSASNRDYGYTF.

The chain joins TRBV7-2 to TRBJ2-3; D possibly corresponds to TRBD1 (5 bases). The germline V gene has CDR1 SGHTA and CDR2 FQGNSA. The CDR3 extends over 17 amino acids. V dropped 2 bases and J dropped 3 bases, with 18 bases sitting between them. CDR3 sequence: CASSLRYGASGTDTQYF. CDR3 DNA: TGTGCCAGCAGCTTAAGATATGGGGCCTCCGGGACAGATACGCAGTATTTT.

The sample holds a few counts of this clone. The CDR3 loop reads CASSPGQDQPQHF. CDR3 nucleotide sequence: TGTGCCAGCAGCCCGGGACAGGATCAGCCCCAGCATTTT. This sequence joins TRBV7-2 and TRBJ1-5, with 8 bases lining up with TRBD1. The CDR3 totals 13 residues. The V and J ends lost 5 bases and 5 bases, in that order; junction bases with no gene match: 2. CDR1 is SGHTA, CDR2 FQGNSA, per germline. The full variable domain, rest sourced from reference TRBV7-2 and TRBJ1-5, is GAGVSQSPSNKVTEKGKDVELRCDPISGHTALYWYRQSLGQGLEFLIYFQGNSAPDKSGLPSDRFSAERTGGSVSTLTIQRTQQEDSAVYLCASSPGQDQPQHFGDGTRLSIL.

V gene TRBV2 combines with J gene TRBJ1-5; 8 bases align to TRBD1. J lost 2 bases, V lost 8 bases, and 5 bases had no gene match. The germline V gene has CDR1 SNHLY and CDR2 FYNNEI. The CDR3 covers 14 residues. The CDR3: CASRTGTGNQPQHF. In DNA, the CDR3 is TGTGCCAGCCGGACAGGGACAGGCAATCAGCCCCAGCATTTT.

The chain is built from TRBV9 and TRBJ2-2; no clear D. Germline V gene sequence: CDR1 SGDLS, CDR2 YYNGEE. The CDR3 contains 15 residues. V was clipped by 3 bases and J by 2 bases, with 11 bases between them. Here the CDR3 reads CASSDRLENTGELFF. The CDR3, as DNA: TGTGCCAGCAGCGACCGGTTAGAAAACACCGGGGAGCTGTTTTTT. The whole variable domain, remainder taken from reference TRBV9 and TRBJ2-2, is DSGVTQTPKHLITATGQRVTLRCSPRSGDLSVYWYQQSLDQGLQFLIQYYNGEERAKGNILERFSAQQFPDLHSELNLSSLELGDSALYFCASSDRLENTGELFFGEGSRLTVL.

This sequence joins TRBV5-1 and TRBJ2-5; maybe TRBD2 (6 bases). The CDR3 extends over 15 amino acids. V lost 0 bases to trimming and J lost 5 bases, with 14 bases between them. The V gene's germline CDR1 is SGHRS and CDR2 YFSETQ. The CDR3 region is CASSLGGLLGETQYF. CDR3 nucleotide sequence: TGCGCCAGCAGCTTGGGAGGACTACTAGGGGAGACCCAGTACTTC.

This chain joins TRBV5-4 and TRBJ2-5; D may be TRBD2 (6 bases). Germline V CDR1 and CDR2: SGHNT, YYREEE (reference sequence). Trimming took off 4 bases at V and 5 bases at J, with 15 bases between the two ends. The CDR3 is 14 amino acids. CDR3 protein: CASSLLLRGETQYF. The CDR3 DNA reads TGTGCCAGCAGCCTCCTACTACGGGGGGAGACCCAGTACTTC.

DNA for the CDR3: TGTGCCAGCAGCCCCCGGGGGGCCCCTTCGGATGAGCAGTTCTTC. Translating it yields CASSPRGAPSDEQFF. This chain joins TRBV7-8 and TRBJ2-1; D is perhaps TRBD2 (7 bases). This CDR3 spans 15 amino acids. The germline gives CDR1 SGHVS, CDR2 FQNEAQ. V was cut by 5 bases and J by 8 bases, with 19 bases left in between.

This chain uses TRBV3-1 (or the pseudogene TRBV3-2) with TRBJ2-2; tentative D call: TRBD1 (5 bases). From germline, CDR1 is LGHDT and CDR2 YNNKEL (reference sequence). Trimming stripped 4 bases from V and 5 bases from J, with 17 bases between. The CDR3 runs to 16 residues. The chain's CDR3 is CASSLPQGVSTGELFF. Written as DNA, the CDR3 is TGTGCCAGCAGCCTCCCCCAGGGCGTCTCGACCGGGGAGCTGTTTTTT.

This chain links TRBV7-8 with TRBJ2-7, with 9 bases lining up with TRBD1. V lost 5 bases to trimming and J lost 3 bases; unmatched junction nucleotides: 5. Germline loops: CDR1 SGHVS, CDR2 FQNEAQ. The CDR3 length is 14 residues. The CDR3 DNA sequence: TGTGCCAGCAGCGTACAGGGGGCAGTCTACGAGCAGTACTTC. As protein: CASSVQGAVYEQYF.

J is TRBJ1-5 and V is TRBV30; the D is unclear. Trimming left V 3 bases short and J 4 bases short, with 7 bases between. The V gene's germline CDR1 is GTSNPN and CDR2 SVGIG (reference sequence). The CDR3 loop spans 12 amino acids. CDR3 residues: CAWSGSNQPQHF. The DNA for the CDR3 is TGTGCCTGGAGCGGGTCGAATCAGCCCCAGCATTTT.

The rearrangement links TRBV4-3 to TRBJ2-7; 9 nucleotides align to TRBD1. The CDR3 is 15 residues long. Per germline, CDR1 LGHNA and CDR2 YSLEER. The J segment lost 5 bases and the V segment lost 3 bases, leaving 8 bases of the junction unmatched. CDR3 loop: CASSQGGTGNDEQYF. Written as DNA, the CDR3 is TGCGCCAGCAGCCAGGGCGGGACAGGGAACGACGAGCAGTACTTC.

The chain employs TRBV12-3 or TRBV12-4 and TRBJ2-3, with 8 bases fitting TRBD2. After removal of 8 bases from V and 2 bases from J, the junction contained 3 bases not matched to a gene. The CDR3 has 13 amino acids. The CDR3 reads CASGRGDTDTQYF. CDR3 nucleotide sequence: TGTGCCAGCGGGCGGGGGGACACAGATACGCAGTATTTT.

The genes are TRBV27 and TRBJ1-5; TRBD1 is a possible D gene (6 bases). The CDR3 totals 16 residues. Germline V gene sequence: CDR1 MNHEY, CDR2 SMNVEV (reference sequence). V was cut by 3 bases and J by 2 bases, with 14 bases left in between. The CDR3 loop reads CASSLGQGMGNQPQHF. The CDR3 DNA follows: TGTGCCAGCAGTTTGGGCCAGGGGATGGGCAATCAGCCCCAGCATTTT.

This chain connects TRBV5-1 to TRBJ1-1; 10 nucleotides agree with TRBD1. Losses at the gene ends were 5 bases for V and 3 bases for J; bases not matched to a gene: 13. Germline CDR1 is SGHRS and CDR2 is YFSETQ. The CDR3 length is 17 residues. The CDR3 DNA is TGCGCCAGCAGAACGGGACAGGGGTCTAATATCGACACTGAAGCTTTCTTT. Protein sequence: CASRTGQGSNIDTEAFF.

The chain carries TRBV30 and TRBJ2-3, with 7 bases lining up with TRBD2. The germline gives CDR1 GTSNPN, CDR2 SVGIG (reference sequence). The CDR3 length is 15 residues. With V trimmed by 3 bases and J by 1 base, 7 bases remained unmatched. CDR3 coding DNA: TGTGCCTGGAGGGGCGGGGCGGGAGGCACAGATACGCAGTATTTT. Amino acid sequence: CAWRGGAGGTDTQYF.

The chain uses TRBV30 and TRBJ1-5, with D tentatively TRBD1 (5 bases). Trimming stripped 2 bases from V and 5 bases from J, with 13 bases between. CDR1 and CDR2 (germline): GTSNPN, SVGIG (reference sequence). This CDR3 has 14 residues. The CDR3, as DNA: TGTGCCTGGAGTCTCAGGGATGGTGATCAGCCCCAGCATTTT. It translates to CAWSLRDGDQPQHF. Filled out from reference TRBV30 and TRBJ1-5, the complete variable domain reads SQTIHQWPATLVQPVGSPLSLECTVEGTSNPNLYWYRQAAGRGLQLLFYSVGIGQISSEVPQNLSASRPQDRQFILSSKKLLLSDSGFYLCAWSLRDGDQPQHFGDGTRLSIL.

This clone was counted a few times. This chain joins TRBV19 and TRBJ1-2; no definite D call. This CDR3 comprises 14 residues. Trimming took off 8 bases at V and 0 bases at J, with 13 bases between the two ends. The V gene's germline CDR1 is LNHDA and CDR2 SQIVND (reference sequence). CDR3 loop: CASVAQATNYGYTF. CDR3 sequence (DNA): TGTGCCAGTGTCGCGCAGGCGACTAACTATGGCTACACCTTC.

As DNA, the CDR3 is TGTGCCAGCAGCCCCGGGGGGGGGAGCTATGGGACTGAAGCTTTCTTT. Translated: CASSPGGGSYGTEAFF. The chain uses TRBV7-9 and TRBJ1-1; possibly TRBD1 for D (5 bases). CDR1 is SEHNR, CDR2 FQNEAQ, per germline (reference sequence). This CDR3 spans 16 amino acids. V lost 5 bases and J 5 bases, leaving 21 bases between the germline ends.

The chain combines TRBV18 with TRBJ2-1, with TRBD2 identical over 12 bases. The CDR3 consists of 18 residues. In germline, CDR1 is KGHSH, CDR2 LQKENI. V trimming: 6 bases; J trimming: 3 bases; junction bases outside the gene matches: 12. The CDR3 loop reads CASSPPGLAGPGYNEQFF. DNA of the CDR3: TGTGCCAGCTCGCCCCCGGGACTAGCGGGTCCGGGCTACAATGAGCAGTTCTTC.

The chain uses TRBV18 and TRBJ2-7; a weak D match, TRBD1 (6 bases). Germline V gene sequence: CDR1 KGHSH, CDR2 LQKENI. With 4 bases removed from V and 0 bases from J, the gap between germline ends came to 10 bases. This CDR3 is built from 14 residues. Here the CDR3 DNA reads TGTGCCAGCTCACTCTCGACAGGCTCCTACGAGCAGTACTTC. Protein: CASSLSTGSYEQYF.